Listed below are T cell receptor beta chains from one sample, sequenced in a study of shared clonotypes between healthy human individuals. TCRdb's copy holds only in-frame clones and misses some; the assay was immunoSEQ multiplex PCR. The sample carries around 2.1 million clones, about 92% recorded once. Sequences were obtained from naive CD8+ T cells from PBMCs. These receptors were collected from a man aged 18 to 29 in good health. Some clones in this sample may be carry-over from other donors' samples. Both conserved end residues are part of each CDR3. A D gene is named only where the DNA matches it firmly. Only some rows state a clone size, as once, few, many or a class for expanded clones.

D gene,V gene,J gene,clone size,CDR3 DNA,CDR3 protein
-,TRBV7-9,TRBJ2-7,-,TGTGCCAGCAGCTCGACGGACACCTACGAGCAGTACTTC,CASSSTDTYEQYF
TRBD2,TRBV18,TRBJ2-7,-,TGTGCCAGCTCTCCCCCCGGACTAGCGGGAGTTTCCTACGAGCAGTACTTC,CASSPPGLAGVSYEQYF
-,TRBV27,TRBJ1-2,few,TGTGCCAGCAGTGGACGACAGGACTCCTATGGCTACACCTTC,CASSGRQDSYGYTF
-,TRBV21-1,TRBJ1-5,-,TGTGCCAGCAAGGGGGGACAGACTCAGCCCCAGCATTTT,CASKGGQTQPQHF
TRBD1,TRBV6-1,TRBJ2-7,once,TGTGCCAGCAGTGAAGCGCTTCTGGACAGGGGCTACGAGCAGTACTTC,CASSEALLDRGYEQYF
-,TRBV19,TRBJ1-4,-,TGTGCCAGTAGTCCCCCGTGGCAAGGAGAAAAACTGTTTTTT,CASSPPWQGEKLFF
-,TRBV11-2,TRBJ2-3,-,TGTGCCAGCAGCTTAGTTGTTTTTTCGGCTCCCGATACGCAGTATTTT,CASSLVVFSAPDTQYF
-,TRBV6-5,TRBJ2-1,-,TGTGCCAGCAGTTACGGGCCTTACTCCTACAATGAGCAGTTCTTC,CASSYGPYSYNEQFF
-,TRBV9,TRBJ2-2,-,TGTGCCAGCAGCGTCCAGGGCACCGGGGAGCTGTTTTTT,CASSVQGTGELFF
-,TRBV30,TRBJ2-2,-,TGTGCCTGGAGTCAAATGGGGCCGAGCACCGGGGAGCTGTTTTTT,CAWSQMGPSTGELFF
-,TRBV25-1,TRBJ1-1,-,TGTGCCAGCAGTGACGGGATGGGGATACTCACTGAAGCTTTCTTT,CASSDGMGILTEAFF
-,TRBV11-2,TRBJ2-5,-,TGTGCCAGCAGCCCCCGGGCGGAGACCCAGTACTTC,CASSPRAETQYF
-,TRBV7-8,TRBJ2-7,-,TGTGCCAGCAGCTTATATCGGGCCCCAGAACTCTACGAGCAGTACTTC,CASSLYRAPELYEQYF
-,TRBV28,TRBJ2-4,once,TGTGCCAGCAGTTCCTCGGGGGATGCGGTATTTGAAAACATTCAGTACTTC,CASSSSGDAVFENIQYF
TRBD2,TRBV27,TRBJ2-5,-,TGTGCCAGCAGTCTAGCGGGAGGGGAGTACCAAGAGACCCAGTACTTC,CASSLAGGEYQETQYF
-,TRBV25-1,TRBJ1-1,few,TGTGCCAGCTGCCAGAAGGGGGGCACTGAAGCTTTCTTT,CASCQKGGTEAFF
-,TRBV13,TRBJ2-2,-,TGTGCCAGCAGCGGTTTCGGGGGAGACACCGGGGAGCTGTTTTTT,CASSGFGGDTGELFF
TRBD2,TRBV9,TRBJ2-1,once,TGTGCCAGCAGCACCGGGACTAGCGGATACAATGAGCAGTTCTTC,CASSTGTSGYNEQFF
TRBD1,TRBV14,TRBJ1-3,-,TGTGCCAGCAGCCAAGAGTCTGGGACAGACTCTGGAAACACCATATATTTT,CASSQESGTDSGNTIYF
TRBD1,TRBV4-2,TRBJ1-1,-,TGTGCCAGCAGCCAAGAGGTTACAGGGACAGTTATGAACACTGAAGCTTTCTTT,CASSQEVTGTVMNTEAFF
-,TRBV10-3,TRBJ2-7,-,TGTGCCATCAGCTTCACAGGCTACGAGCAGTACTTC,CAISFTGYEQYF
-,TRBV5-1,TRBJ2-2,-,TGCGCCATCAGGCCAGGGCTTGCCGGGGAGCTGTTTTTT,CAIRPGLAGELFF
TRBD1,TRBV5-4,TRBJ2-3,-,TGTGCCAGCAGTTTTACAGGGGGCTCCCTACCCACAGATACGCAGTATTTT,CASSFTGGSLPTDTQYF
-,TRBV28,TRBJ1-3,-,TGTGCCAGCAGATCCGGGACGCCTGGAAACACCATATATTTT,CASRSGTPGNTIYF
-,TRBV19,TRBJ1-1,-,TGTGCCAGTGCTGATCCTGGGGATGGCACTGAAGCTTTCTTT,CASADPGDGTEAFF
-,TRBV15,TRBJ2-7,-,TGTGCCACCAGCCAAGAGATCACAGCAACCTACGAGCAGTACTTC,CATSQEITATYEQYF
-,TRBV7-9,TRBJ2-2,once,TGTGCCAGCAGCCATAGGGACCCCCCAGGATTCGGGGAGCTGTTTTTT,CASSHRDPPGFGELFF
-,TRBV9,TRBJ1-2,-,TGTGCCAGCAGCGCCTCCCCGGGGGGTGGGGGAGAATATGGCTACACCTTC,CASSASPGGGGEYGYTF
TRBD2,TRBV15,TRBJ2-7,-,TGTGCCACCAGTGGGGGACTAGCGGAGACCTACGAGCAGTACTTC,CATSGGLAETYEQYF
-,TRBV7-9,TRBJ1-2,-,TGTGCCAGCAGCCCTTTTATATGGGCCCAACGGGGCTATGGCTACACCTTC,CASSPFIWAQRGYGYTF
-,TRBV19,TRBJ1-1,few,TGTGCCAGTAGTAGGTTTAGGCCATTGGACACTGAAGCTTTCTTT,CASSRFRPLDTEAFF
-,TRBV25-1,TRBJ2-5,-,TGTGCCAGCAGTGAATTCGGGGGAGATCAAGAGACCCAGTACTTC,CASSEFGGDQETQYF
TRBD2,TRBV28,TRBJ2-1,-,TGTGCCAGTGGCCCGGGAGGCGATGAGCAGTTCTTC,CASGPGGDEQFF
-,TRBV7-9,TRBJ2-7,-,TGTGCCAGCAGCCCCAGACAAGTCCCCTACGAGCAGTACTTC,CASSPRQVPYEQYF
-,TRBV14,TRBJ2-7,-,TGTGCCAGCAGCACACGATGGGGGGCCTACGAGCAGTACTTC,CASSTRWGAYEQYF
-,TRBV27,TRBJ2-1,-,TGTGCCAGCAGTTTAGGATCGTGGCAGTTCTTC,CASSLGSWQFF
-,TRBV10-3,TRBJ1-2,-,TGTGCCATCAGTGTTCTCGGGGCTGGGGGGCTCGCCTATGGCTACACCTTC,CAISVLGAGGLAYGYTF
TRBD2,TRBV4-2,TRBJ2-3,-,TGTGCCAGCAGCCAAGTCCCGGGACTAGCGGGAGTGGTGACAGATACGCAGTATTTT,CASSQVPGLAGVVTDTQYF
TRBD2,TRBV2,TRBJ2-1,-,TGTGCCAGCAGTCTAGCGGGAGGCACCCTGTACAATGAGCAGTTCTTC,CASSLAGGTLYNEQFF
-,TRBV9,TRBJ2-2,-,TGTGCCAGCAGAGGGGGCGGGGAGCTGTTTTTT,CASRGGGELFF
-,TRBV4-3,TRBJ2-2,-,TGCGCCAGCAGCCAAGTCGGCGGGCTAAACACCGGGGAGCTGTTTTTT,CASSQVGGLNTGELFF
-,TRBV7-9,TRBJ2-7,-,TGTGCCAGCAGCCTGGTACAAGGCGAGCAGTACTTC,CASSLVQGEQYF
TRBD2,TRBV27,TRBJ2-7,-,TGTGCCAGCAGTTTACAAGCTAGCGGGTACGCCGAACTTGGCTCCTACGAGCAGTACTTC,CASSLQASGYAELGSYEQYF
TRBD2,TRBV5-5,TRBJ2-3,once,TGTGCCAGCAGCTTGTCCAGCGGGAGAACAGATACGCAGTATTTT,CASSLSSGRTDTQYF
-,TRBV10-1,TRBJ2-1,-,TGCGCCAGCAGTGGGGGACTGTACAATGAGCAGTTCTTC,CASSGGLYNEQFF
TRBD1,TRBV27,TRBJ1-1,-,TGTGCCAGCAGCTCGACAGGGGGTAACACTGAAGCTTTCTTT,CASSSTGGNTEAFF
TRBD2,TRBV29-1,TRBJ2-3,-,TGCAGCACCCCCCCCGGTAGCGGGAGTACAGATACGCAGTATTTT,CSTPPGSGSTDTQYF
-,TRBV5-6,TRBJ2-4,-,TGCGCCAGCAGCAATGGGGACCTAAAGAACATTCAGTACTTC,CASSNGDLKNIQYF
TRBD1,TRBV19,TRBJ2-1,-,TGTGCCAGTCAGGGACAGCCCTACAATGAGCAGTTCTTC,CASQGQPYNEQFF